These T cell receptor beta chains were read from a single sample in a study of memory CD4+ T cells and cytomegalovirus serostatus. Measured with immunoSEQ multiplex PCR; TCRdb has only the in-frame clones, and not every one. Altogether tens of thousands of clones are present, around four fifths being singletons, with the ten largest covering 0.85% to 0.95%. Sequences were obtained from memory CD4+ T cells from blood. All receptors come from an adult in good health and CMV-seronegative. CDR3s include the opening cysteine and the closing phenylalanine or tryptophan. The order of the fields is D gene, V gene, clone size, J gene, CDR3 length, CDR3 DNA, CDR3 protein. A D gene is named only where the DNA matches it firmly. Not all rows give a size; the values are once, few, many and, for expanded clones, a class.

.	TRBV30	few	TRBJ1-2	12	TGTGCCTGGAGTGTTGCCAGGGATGGCTACACCTTC	CAWSVARDGYTF
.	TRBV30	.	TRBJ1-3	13	TGTGCCTGGAAGCGGGGTTCGGGAAACACCATATATTTT	CAWKRGSGNTIYF
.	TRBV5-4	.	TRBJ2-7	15	TGTGCCAGCAGCTTGTTATTGGCAGGGATGACCGAGCAGTACTTC	CASSLLLAGMTEQYF
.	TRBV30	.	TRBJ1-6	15	TGTGCCTGGGACCCCCGGGGTACCTATAATTCACCCCTCCACTTT	CAWDPRGTYNSPLHF
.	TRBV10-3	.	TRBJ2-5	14	TGTGCCATCAGTGAGGGGGACGTCCAAGAGACCCAGTACTTC	CAISEGDVQETQYF
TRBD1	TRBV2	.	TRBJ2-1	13	TGTGCCAGCAGCAGGGACAGTGGAATGGAGCAGTTCTTC	CASSRDSGMEQFF
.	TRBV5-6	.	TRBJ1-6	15	TGTGCCAGCAGCTCGATGACAGCCTATAATTCACCCCTCCACTTT	CASSSMTAYNSPLHF
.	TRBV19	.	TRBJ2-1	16	TGTGCCAGTAGTGGTAGACTCTTAGGCTCCTACAATGAGCAGTTCTTC	CASSGRLLGSYNEQFF
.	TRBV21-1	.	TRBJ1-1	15	TGTGCCAGCAGCGCCGGACAGGGCATGAACACTGAAGCTTTCTTT	CASSAGQGMNTEAFF
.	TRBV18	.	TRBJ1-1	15	TGTGCCAGCTCACTCGGGCAGGGCGGAAGCACTGAAGCTTTCTTT	CASSLGQGGSTEAFF
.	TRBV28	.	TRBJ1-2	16	TGTGCCAGCAGCCCCATTGGGGCCGGCCTCGCTAGGGGCTACACCTTC	CASSPIGAGLARGYTF
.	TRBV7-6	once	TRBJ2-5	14	TGTGCCAGCAGCTTAGCGGCTGGGCTGGAGACCCAGTACTTC	CASSLAAGLETQYF